The sequence of this T cell receptor (beta chain) was determined in a study of PD-L1 blockade in urothelial cancer. At the level of the study: Patients had received 0 to 3 prior chemotherapy regimens.

The CDR3 has 16 residues. Germline CDR1 and CDR2: MGHRA and YSYEKL. The V end lost 3 bases, the J end lost 3 bases, and 15 bases lay between the germline ends. Assay: immunoSEQ multiplex PCR; the TCRdb copy retains only in-frame clones and omits some. Of about 71,000 clones listed, around 90% are singletons. The rearrangement links TRBV4-1 to TRBJ2-4; tentatively, D is TRBD2 (6 bases). The clonotype was recovered from a man in his sixties with urothelial cancer. The input for sequencing was PBMCs, taken around atezolizumab (anti-PD-L1) treatment. Here the CDR3 DNA reads TGCGCCAGCAGCCAGGTCGGGGGTCAAGTCAAAAACATTCAGTACTTC. This encodes CASSQVGGQVKNIQYF.